The 13 T cell receptor beta chains listed next were all sequenced from one sample in a study of tumor and adjacent non-tumor tissue in lung cancer. A modified ARM-PCR protocol with three rounds of nested PCR amplified TCRbeta. MiXCR, run by TCRdb on the multiplex PCR reads, gives a single entry per CDR3 protein. The sample has approximately 110,000 distinct CDR3 sequences, around 80% seen once. This sample's RNA came from whole unsorted tissue. What was sequenced was lung tumor tissue. Source of these receptors: a woman between 55 and 75 years old with non-small cell lung cancer.

The genes are TRBV12-3 or TRBV12-4 and TRBJ2-2; 10 bases agree with TRBD2. Trimming at V came to 5 bases and at J to 6 bases, leaving 3 bases not matched to a gene. The CDR3 has 14 residues. DNA for the CDR3: TGTGCCAGCAGTCTAACTAGCGGGGCCGGGGAGCTGTTTTTT. It translates to CASSLTSGAGELFF.

This clonotype was seen a handful of times. This chain joins TRBV7-3 and TRBJ1-4; D not certain. V lost 5 bases to trimming and J lost 3 bases, with 7 bases between them. The germline gives CDR1 SGHTA, CDR2 FQGTGA. The CDR3 has 13 amino acids. CDR3 sequence (DNA): TGTGCCAGCAGCCTGACGGCTAATGAAAAACTGTTTTTT. Translated: CASSLTANEKLFF.

In regard to this clonotype: Since a much larger clone is just one base distant, this may be a read error. This rearrangement joins TRBV6-5 to TRBJ2-2; 13 positions match TRBD2. This CDR3 has 14 residues. CDR1 and CDR2 from the germline V gene are MNHEY and SVGAGI. CDR3 amino acids: CTSRSTSGRGELFF. As DNA, the CDR3 is TGTACCAGCAGGTCGACTAGCGGGAGGGGGGAGCTGTTTTTT.

On this clonotype itself: At one end the junction does not follow the germline gene, possibly because of a read error. The chain uses TRBV4-3 and TRBJ2-6; D may correspond to TRBD1 or TRBD2 (5 bases each). CDR3 length: 16 residues. Germline CDR1 is LGHNA and CDR2 is YSLEER. The CDR3 spells CASSQGAGSGANVLTF. CDR3 DNA sequence: TGCGCCAGCAGCCAAGGGGCGGGCTCTGGGGCCAATGTCCTGACTTTC.

In the case of this clonotype: Because it lacks the conserved phenylalanine or tryptophan at the end, this CDR3 is likely a read error. This chain joins TRBV28 and TRBJ2-3; 7 bases agree with TRBD2. With V trimmed by 8 bases and J by 1 base, 18 bases remained unmatched. Germline V gene lookup returns CDR1 MDHEN and CDR2 SYDVKM. The CDR3 has 18 residues. CDR3 nucleotides: TGTGCCAGCCATGCCTGGAGCGGGGAGGCCTTGGGCACAGATACGCAGTATATT. Protein product: CASHAWSGEALGTDTQYI.

With respect to this clonotype: With a much larger clone just one base away, this may be a read error. The V gene is TRBV6-2 or TRBV6-3, the J gene TRBJ2-5; 7 nucleotides agree with TRBD1. Trimming cost V 6 bases and J 5 bases; bases outside gene matches: 3. The CDR3 is made up of 12 amino acids. The V gene's germline CDR1 is MNHEY and CDR2 SVGEGT. The CDR3 sequence is CASRLTGETQYF. The CDR3 nucleotides are TGTGCCAGCAGACTGACAGGGGAGACCCAGTACTTC.

A word on this clonotype: This may be a read error: a much more frequent sequence differs by one nucleotide. V gene TRBV5-4 combines with J gene TRBJ1-2; 8 positions match TRBD1. The CDR3 spans 13 residues. V shed 5 bases and J 10 bases; nucleotides not matched to a gene: 10. The germline gives CDR1 SGHNT, CDR2 YYREEE (reference sequence). The CDR3, as DNA: TGTGCCAGCAGGGGACAGGCCATTTCTGCCTACACCTTC. It codes for CASRGQAISAYTF.

To note about this clonotype: With a much larger clone just one base away, this may be a read error. The chain uses TRBV6-6 and TRBJ2-5; possibly TRBD2 for D (5 bases). Per the germline V gene, CDR1 is MNHNY and CDR2 is SVGAGI (reference sequence). The CDR3 covers 11 residues. The V and J ends lost 11 bases and 5 bases respectively, with 12 bases between them. CDR3 in amino acids: CAGGQTETQYF. The CDR3 DNA reads as TGTGCCGGCGGGCAGACCGAGACCCAGTACTTC.

Comments on this clonotype: A junction end diverges from the germline sequence, so it may reflect a read error. V is TRBV6-6 and J is TRBJ1-1; D gene unclear. CDR3 length: 18 amino acids. Germline values: CDR1 MNHNY, CDR2 SVGAGI (reference sequence). The CDR3 bases are TGTGTCAGCAGTTACGGGGAGGAGTGGGGTGAGACCCGGACTGAAGCTTTCTTT. It specifies CVSSYGEEWGETRTEAFF.

As for this clonotype: An end of the junction does not agree with germline; a read error may underlie this. The V call is TRBV28, the J call TRBJ2-5; 11 bases are a match to TRBD1. Germline V gene lookup returns CDR1 MDHEN and CDR2 SYDVKM. CDR3 length equals 15 residues. The CDR3 DNA is TGTGCCATCCATAACGGACAGGGGGCTTATGAGACCAAGTACTTC. This translates into CAIHNGQGAYETKYF.

In regard to this clonotype: A junction end diverges from the germline sequence, so it may reflect a read error. CDR3 protein: CASSQDTQDRYTLYF. The CDR3 coding sequence is TGCGCCAGCAGCCAAGATACGCAGGATCGATACACCTTATATTTT. This rearrangement joins TRBV4-3 to TRBJ1-3; unclear D gene. The CDR3 is 15 amino acids. CDR1 is LGHNA, CDR2 YSLEER, per germline.

The table lists this clonotype with many counts. The chain recombines TRBV20-1 with TRBJ2-2, with 10 bases that match TRBD2. The CDR3 runs to 17 residues. Germline CDR1 reads DFQATT; CDR2 reads SNEGSKA (reference sequence). With 0 bases clipped from V and 2 bases from J, the junction kept 6 bases outside the gene matches. Here the CDR3 reads CSARDRRTSGNTGELFF. The CDR3 DNA follows: TGCAGTGCTAGAGATAGGAGGACTAGCGGAAACACCGGGGAGCTGTTTTTT.

Of note for this clonotype: At one of its ends the junction is not consistent with the germline gene, which may arise from a read error. The chain carries TRBV5-6 and TRBJ2-3; D is unresolved. The CDR3 runs 12 residues. CDR1 is SGHDT and CDR2 is YYEEEE in the germline V gene. The CDR3 sequence is CPSSLEHRTQYF. The CDR3 bases are TGTCCCAGTAGCTTGGAGCACCGTACGCAGTATTTT.